A selection of T cell receptor beta chains follows, all from one sample in a study of cytomegalovirus exposure and HLA in healthy donors. Produced via immunoSEQ multiplex PCR; TCRdb's table is partial and in-frame only. The sample has about 120,000 clones, 15% to 17% seen once. What was sequenced was PBMCs. These receptors were taken from a woman under 30 in good health and CMV-seronegative. Each CDR3 is given with its conserved first and last residue. A D gene is named only where the DNA matches it firmly. Some rows mark clone size as missing; the rest say once, few, many or name a class of expanded clone.

D gene | clone size | J gene | V gene | CDR3 DNA | CDR3 protein
. | . | TRBJ2-7 | TRBV5-1 | TGCGCCAGCAGCTTGGAGGGACTTTACGAGCAGTACTTC | CASSLEGLYEQYF
. | once | TRBJ1-2 | TRBV18 | TGTGCCAGCTCACCACCGTGGGGAGGGGCCTATGGCTACACCTTC | CASSPPWGGAYGYTF
. | . | TRBJ2-3 | TRBV7-2 | TGTGCCAGCAGAAAACAGTATCTCACAGATACGCAGTATTTT | CASRKQYLTDTQYF
TRBD2 | . | TRBJ2-1 | TRBV9 | TGTGCCAGCAGCGCCGGAGGACTAGCGTTCCACAATGAGCAGTTCTTC | CASSAGGLAFHNEQFF
. | many | TRBJ2-2 | TRBV10-1 | TGCGCCAGCAGTGGTCGTATAGGGGAGCTGTTTTTT | CASSGRIGELFF
. | . | TRBJ1-6 | TRBV5-4 | TGTGCCAGCAGCTTAGGAGGGGTTGGTCTCAATTCACCCCTCCCCTTT | CASSLGGVGLNSPLPF
. | . | TRBJ1-1 | TRBV4-2 | TGTGCCAGCAGCCAGAGGGAAAACACTGAAGCTTTCTTT | CASSQRENTEAFF
. | few | TRBJ2-1 | TRBV5-1 | TGCGCCAGCAGCTTGGGATTTCGGCCACAGGGTGGCAATGAGCAGTTCTTC | CASSLGFRPQGGNEQFF
. | . | TRBJ1-2 | TRBV30 | TGTGCCTGGAGCCTCAGGGGCCGGAACTATGGCTACACCTTC | CAWSLRGRNYGYTF
. | few | TRBJ1-5 | TRBV29-1 | TGCAGCGTCTTAGAACAGGGAGGGAATCAGCCCCAGCATTTT | CSVLEQGGNQPQHF
TRBD2 | . | TRBJ2-3 | TRBV15 | TGTGCCACCAGCAGAGATCGAAGGGGAGGGGTGGATACGCAGTATTTT | CATSRDRRGGVDTQYF
. | . | TRBJ2-3 | TRBV4-3 | TGCGCCAGCAGCCGGTTTAGCGGAAGCACAGATACGCAGTATTTT | CASSRFSGSTDTQYF
TRBD2 | . | TRBJ2-5 | TRBV10-3 | TGTGCCACTACGGATACTAGCGACGGGTCGGCCCAGTACTTC | CATTDTSDGSAQYF
TRBD1 | few | TRBJ2-6 | TRBV19 | TGTGCCAGTCATGGGACAGCGAACTCTGGGGCCAACGTCCTGACTTTC | CASHGTANSGANVLTF
TRBD1 | . | TRBJ2-1 | TRBV19 | TGTGCCAGTATGATGGGGACAGGGGGCAACAATGAGCAGTTCTTC | CASMMGTGGNNEQFF
TRBD1 | . | TRBJ1-2 | TRBV10-2 | TGCGCCAGCATCGGGACAGCGAGGATTGATGGCTACACCTTC | CASIGTARIDGYTF
. | few | TRBJ1-4 | TRBV11-1 | TGTGCCAGCAGCACCGACAGGATCGGGCCAACTAATGAAAAACTGTTTTTT | CASSTDRIGPTNEKLFF
TRBD1 | . | TRBJ1-2 | TRBV2 | TGTGCCAGCGTCGGCCGGGGCAGGGGGCTTGGCTACACCTTC | CASVGRGRGLGYTF
TRBD1 | . | TRBJ2-7 | TRBV18 | TGTGCCAGCTCACATAGAACGTCGGGACAGGGCACCTACGAGCAGTACTTC | CASSHRTSGQGTYEQYF
TRBD1 | few | TRBJ1-2 | TRBV15 | TGTGCCACCAGCGCCAGACAGGGGGTGGGCTATGGCTACACCTTC | CATSARQGVGYGYTF
. | few | TRBJ1-4 | TRBV5-1 | TGCGCCAGCAGCGAAGAACAGGGTCCAACTAATGAAAAACTGTTTTTT | CASSEEQGPTNEKLFF
. | . | TRBJ2-5 | TRBV30 | TGTGCCTGGAGTGTACGCGATTCAGGGTGGGAGACCCAGTACTTC | CAWSVRDSGWETQYF
. | . | TRBJ1-3 | TRBV6-5 | TGTGCCAGCAGTTACTCGAGCGGAAACACCATATATTTT | CASSYSSGNTIYF
. | . | TRBJ2-4 | TRBV4-1 | TGCGCCAGCAGCCAACTACTAATCCCAGATAAAAACATTCAGTACTTC | CASSQLLIPDKNIQYF
. | . | TRBJ1-2 | TRBV6-1 | TGTGCCAGCAGTTCCCGGGCAGGGCTAAACTATGGCTACACCTTC | CASSSRAGLNYGYTF
. | . | TRBJ2-2 | TRBV7-9 | TGTGCCAGCAGCCCCCGTCGGGAGAACACCGGGGAGCTGTTTTTT | CASSPRRENTGELFF
TRBD1 | few | TRBJ2-7 | TRBV5-1 | TGCGCCAGCAGCAGGGGACAGAATAATGCTGGCGAGCAGTACTTC | CASSRGQNNAGEQYF
. | few | TRBJ2-3 | TRBV28 | TGTGCCAGCGGTACAGGGCCCGGCACAGATACGCAGTATTTT | CASGTGPGTDTQYF
. | few | TRBJ1-3 | TRBV2 | TGTGCCAGCAAACTTAGCTCTGGAAACACCATATATTTT | CASKLSSGNTIYF
TRBD1 | . | TRBJ2-6 | TRBV5-4 | TGTGCCAGCGGGACAGGGGCTGGGGCCAACGTCCTGACTTTC | CASGTGAGANVLTF
. | few | TRBJ2-1 | TRBV7-8 | TGTGCCAGCAGCTTAGACGGGTTCAATGAGCAGTTCTTC | CASSLDGFNEQFF
. | . | TRBJ2-3 | TRBV7-9 | TGTGCCAGCAGCTTATCGGTCGGAGTAGACGATAGCACAGATACGCAGTATTTT | CASSLSVGVDDSTDTQYF
TRBD2 | . | TRBJ2-1 | TRBV30 | TGTGCCTGGAGTGGACTAGCCTACGAGCAGTTCTTC | CAWSGLAYEQFF
TRBD2 | few | TRBJ2-3 | TRBV5-1 | TGCGCCAGCAAAACTAGCGGGGGGGCAGATACGCAGTATTTT | CASKTSGGADTQYF
. | few | TRBJ2-3 | TRBV7-2 | TGTGCCAGCAGCTTCACCAACCTCGGGGGTACGCAGTATTTT | CASSFTNLGGTQYF
. | few | TRBJ1-4 | TRBV28 | TGTGCCAGCAGTTACTCGGGCAGGGGCGAAAAACTGTTTTTT | CASSYSGRGEKLFF
. | . | TRBJ2-7 | TRBV18 | TGTGCCAGCTCGTCACTAGCCTACGAGCAGTACTTC | CASSSLAYEQYF
TRBD1 | . | TRBJ1-4 | TRBV6-6 | TGTGCCAGCAGTTATAGGACAGGGGAAAAACTGTTTTTT | CASSYRTGEKLFF
. | few | TRBJ2-1 | TRBV7-2 | TGTGCCAGCAGCTTAGCGCCGGACAGCTCCTACAATGAGCAGTTCTTC | CASSLAPDSSYNEQFF
. | few | TRBJ1-3 | TRBV29-1 | TGCAGCGTCGCCGGGGGCTCTGGAAACACCATATATTTT | CSVAGGSGNTIYF
. | few | TRBJ2-3 | TRBV30 | TGTGCCTGGAGTTTAGGGGGAGATACGCAGTATTTT | CAWSLGGDTQYF
TRBD1 | few | TRBJ2-7 | TRBV2 | TGTGCCAGCCTGGACAGGGCCAACGAGCAGTACTTC | CASLDRANEQYF
. | . | TRBJ2-7 | TRBV7-3 | TGTGCCAGCAGCCCGGGTAGGGGAAACTACGAGCAGTACTTC | CASSPGRGNYEQYF
. | few | TRBJ1-2 | TRBV7-9 | TGTGCCAGCAGCTTAGGCGGGCAGGACTATGGCTACACCTTC | CASSLGGQDYGYTF
. | once | TRBJ2-7 | TRBV7-9 | TGTGCCAGCAGCGTGGCCTTGAATCCGCCCTACGAGCAGTACTTC | CASSVALNPPYEQYF
TRBD1 | . | TRBJ2-7 | TRBV2 | TGTGCCTCCAAGGACAGGAGCGACGAGCAGTACTTC | CASKDRSDEQYF
. | few | TRBJ1-1 | TRBV7-2 | TGTGCCAGCAGCTTATGGTCAGGGGAGAACACTGAAGCTTTCTTT | CASSLWSGENTEAFF
. | few | TRBJ2-7 | TRBV6-6 | TGTGCCAGCAGTTACCGGGACACCGCCTACGAGCAGTACTTC | CASSYRDTAYEQYF
. | . | TRBJ1-5 | TRBV5-6 | TGTGCCAGCACCACAGGGTTTAATCAGCCCCAGCATTTT | CASTTGFNQPQHF
TRBD2 | . | TRBJ2-1 | TRBV5-1 | TGCGCCAGCAGCGCGGGACTAGCGGAACTCAATGAGCAGTTCTTC | CASSAGLAELNEQFF
TRBD1 | . | TRBJ1-6 | TRBV7-2 | TGTGCCAGCAGCCGCCAAAGGACAGGGAAATCACCCCTCCACTTT | CASSRQRTGKSPLHF
TRBD1 | . | TRBJ2-2 | TRBV7-3 | TGTGCCAGCAGCCGCTCCCAGGGGGCGGACACCGGGGAGCTGTTTTTT | CASSRSQGADTGELFF
TRBD1 | few | TRBJ2-1 | TRBV6-6 | TGTGCCAGCACCCCGGACAGGGGGGTCAATGAGCAGTTCTTC | CASTPDRGVNEQFF
TRBD2 | once | TRBJ2-3 | TRBV28 | TGTGCCAGCAGTTTAGGACTAGCGGGAGGGTACACAGATACGCAGTATTTT | CASSLGLAGGYTDTQYF